There are many counts of the clone carrying this TCR beta chain. The data are from a study of Graves' ophthalmopathy and Graves' hyperthyroidism. Amplifying from RNA transcripts, the study obtained TCR beta CDR3 regions. The authors performed first-round RT-PCR with HTBI primers and then a second-round multiplex PCR. Via MiXCR, TCRdb re-called the multiplex PCR reads, giving one row per CDR3 protein. The sample yields about 400,000 distinct CDR3 sequences, approximately 16% seen once. Trimming pared 5 bases from V and 2 bases from J, leaving 12 bases between. Germline assignment: CDR1 SGHAT and CDR2 FQNNGV. CDR3 size: 14 residues. As the starting material, approximately 10 ml of fresh peripheral blood yielded the PBMCs.

The source material was peripheral blood. The chain joins TRBV11-2 to TRBJ1-1; D remains unclear. This receptor was identified in a young woman with Graves' ophthalmopathy. CDR3: CASSQDGFNTEAFF. The CDR3 bases are TGTGCCAGCAGCCAGGACGGGTTTAACACTGAAGCTTTCTTT.